Following are 32 T cell receptor beta chains from one sample sequenced in a study of Graves' ophthalmopathy and Graves' hyperthyroidism. RNA served as the template for amplifying TCR beta CDR3 regions. RT-PCR was first run with HTBI primers, then multiplex PCR in a second round. TCRdb re-called the multiplex PCR reads through MiXCR, storing one row per CDR3 protein. This table has hundreds of thousands of distinct CDR3 sequences, approximately 21% appearing once. The source material was peripheral blood. The receptors stem from a woman aged 18-29 years with stable Graves' hyperthyroidism. Some clones in this sample may be carry-over from other donors' samples.

This clonotype was recorded at least ten times. The rearrangement links TRBV5-1 to TRBJ1-2; 7 bases are shared with TRBD1. The ends lost 4 bases at V and 0 bases at J; junction bases unmatched: 6. Germline V gene sequence: CDR1 SGHRS, CDR2 YFSETQ. This CDR3 is built from 15 residues. CDR3 sequence reads: CASSDRVPANYGYTF. CDR3 in DNA: TGCGCCAGCAGCGACAGGGTCCCAGCTAACTATGGCTACACCTTC.

The table lists this clonotype with a few counts. The chain combines TRBV2 with TRBJ1-2; 7 bases line up with TRBD1. This CDR3 contains 13 residues. Germline V gene data show CDR1 as SNHLY and CDR2 as FYNNEI. Unmatched junction bases numbered 6, after V lost 6 bases and J lost 5 bases. CDR3 nucleotides: TGTGCCAGCAGGGGGGGACAGTCGTATGGCTACACCTTC. Its translation is CASRGGQSYGYTF.

In this sample, this clonotype turned up a few times. The chain carries TRBV12-3 or TRBV12-4 and TRBJ1-1; tentatively, D is TRBD1 (6 bases). Trimming stripped 6 bases from V and 8 bases from J, with 10 bases between. The CDR3 is 11 amino acids. The CDR3 DNA is TGTGCCAGCAGGCGGACAGTAGAAGCTTTCTTT. This translates into CASRRTVEAFF.

This clonotype was seen at least ten times. This chain connects TRBV30 to TRBJ2-4; 12 bases fit TRBD1. CDR1 is GTSNPN, CDR2 SVGIG, per germline (reference sequence). This CDR3 spans 16 amino acids. V shed 3 bases, J shed 6 bases, and the junction held 9 bases outside the gene matches. DNA of the CDR3: TGTGCCTGGAGCCCCGGGACAGGGGGCAAGAGAAACATTCAGTACTTC. Protein sequence: CAWSPGTGGKRNIQYF.

The chain combines TRBV7-9 with TRBJ1-1; 9 positions match TRBD1. The ends lost 5 bases at V and 1 base at J; junction bases unmatched: 5. Germline V gene data show CDR1 as SEHNR and CDR2 as FQNEAQ (reference sequence). The CDR3 contains 15 residues. The DNA for the CDR3 is TGTGCCAGCAGCGAATACAGGGGGCAGAACACTGAAGCTTTCTTT. Its translation is CASSEYRGQNTEAFF.

This clonotype appeared many times. This chain uses TRBV19 with TRBJ1-2, with a possible D match to TRBD1 (5 bases). The CDR3 contains 14 residues. Trimming took 7 bases from V and 5 from J, leaving 17 bases between them. CDR1 is LNHDA and CDR2 is SQIVND in the germline V gene (reference sequence). The CDR3 DNA reads as TGTGCCAGTACGCCGGCCAGGGAAAAGTATGGCTACACCTTC. It codes for CASTPAREKYGYTF.

The chain has TRBV6-5 and TRBJ1-1, with 9 nucleotides matching TRBD1. J lost 1 base, V lost 5 bases, and 8 bases had no gene match. There are 16 residues in the CDR3. Germline V lookup: CDR1 MNHEY, CDR2 SVGAGI. This CDR3 reads CASSLRTGVGNTEAFF. CDR3 coding DNA: TGTGCCAGCAGTCTACGGACAGGGGTGGGGAACACTGAAGCTTTCTTT.

The genes are TRBV20-1 and TRBJ1-2; no reliable D call. V was shortened by 5 bases and J by 2 bases, with 9 bases between the two germline ends. CDR1 is DFQATT, CDR2 SNEGSKA, per germline (reference sequence). The CDR3 sequence is 12 residues long. This chain's CDR3 is CSAGERNYGYTF. In DNA form, the CDR3 reads TGCAGTGCTGGGGAAAGGAACTATGGCTACACCTTC.

This clonotype was seen a few times. This chain uses TRBV13 with TRBJ1-1, with D uncertain. Germline values: CDR1 PRHDT, CDR2 FYEKMQ (reference sequence). V was pared by 1 base and J by 8 bases, with 8 bases between. The CDR3 length is 12 residues. The chain's CDR3 is CASSLEHREAFF. In DNA, the CDR3 is TGTGCCAGCAGCTTAGAACATCGAGAAGCTTTCTTT.

At least ten counts were recorded for this clonotype. The V and J genes are TRBV6-1 and TRBJ1-1, with D unresolved. V lost 5 bases to trimming and J lost 1 base, with 11 bases between them. The V gene's germline CDR1 is MNHNS and CDR2 SASEGT. The CDR3 runs 14 residues. For the CDR3, the DNA is TGTGCCAGCAGTCCACAGCAGGCGAACACTGAAGCTTTCTTT. Encoded protein: CASSPQQANTEAFF.

This CDR3 reads CASNRDRVSSPLHF. For the CDR3, the DNA is TGTGCCAGCAACCGGGACAGGGTGAGCTCACCCCTCCACTTT. This sequence joins TRBV6-4 and TRBJ1-6; TRBD1 agrees at 9 bases. The CDR3 is 14 amino acids. Germline V gives CDR1 MRHNA, CDR2 SNTAGT. J lost 10 bases, V lost 7 bases, and 8 bases had no gene match.

The table lists this clonotype with a few counts. One end of the junction is discordant with germline, which a read error may explain. The chain is built from TRBV30 and TRBJ2-5; D possibly corresponds to TRBD1 (6 bases). This CDR3 spans 12 amino acids. Germline CDR1 is GTSNPN and CDR2 is SVGIG (reference sequence). Written as DNA, the CDR3 is TGTGCCTGGAGCCTACAGGGAGAGACCAAGTACTTC. The encoded protein is CAWSLQGETKYF.

The chain carries TRBV28 and TRBJ2-2; 9 bases fit TRBD2. Trimming at V came to 1 base and at J to 0 bases, leaving 12 bases not matched to a gene. The CDR3 is made up of 20 amino acids. CDR1 is MDHEN, CDR2 SYDVKM, per germline. The CDR3 DNA follows: TGTGCCAGCAGTTTATCTCCCCAGCGGGGGGTCCTCGCGAACACCGGGGAGCTGTTTTTT. This gives the protein CASSLSPQRGVLANTGELFF.

This clonotype was recorded many times. V and J are TRBV6-2 or TRBV6-3 and TRBJ2-6; 8 nucleotides align to TRBD1. V lost 11 bases and J lost 4; bases outside the gene matches: 13. Germline-derived CDR1 and CDR2 are MNHEY and SVGEGT. CDR3 length: 16 residues. CDR3 protein: CAAKTGAQGGANVLTF. DNA for the CDR3: TGTGCCGCGAAGACAGGGGCCCAGGGCGGGGCCAACGTCCTGACTTTC.

This clonotype has a handful of counts. The chain combines TRBV12-3 or TRBV12-4 with TRBJ1-1, with D unclear. The CDR3 is 13 residues long. Trimming pared 2 bases from V and 3 bases from J, leaving 7 bases between. The CDR3 loop is CASSLKEDTEAFF. In DNA form, the CDR3 reads TGTGCCAGCAGTTTAAAGGAGGACACTGAAGCTTTCTTT.

The chain carries TRBV12-3 or TRBV12-4 and TRBJ2-7; 10 bases align to TRBD1. The CDR3 has 14 residues. Trimming took 6 bases from V and 5 from J; bases not matched to a gene: 7. The CDR3: CASRLSGTGDEQYF. The CDR3 bases are TGTGCCAGCAGGCTATCGGGGACAGGGGACGAGCAGTACTTC.

J is TRBJ2-5 and V is TRBV24-1; 10 bases match TRBD1. The CDR3 has 15 residues. V was pared by 4 bases and J by 5 bases, with 6 bases of the junction left unmatched. Germline V gene lookup returns CDR1 KGHDR and CDR2 SFDVKD. CDR3 loop: CATSDIGQGGETQYF. The CDR3 DNA sequence: TGTGCCACCAGTGACATCGGACAGGGGGGCGAGACCCAGTACTTC.

This clonotype was recorded many times. This chain links TRBV9 with TRBJ1-3; D not resolved. This CDR3 is built from 15 residues. V was trimmed by 0 bases and J by 3 bases, leaving 10 bases between them. The germline V gene has CDR1 SGDLS and CDR2 YYNGEE. Here the CDR3 DNA reads TGTGCCAGCAGCGTAGATCCGAAGGATGGAAACACCATATATTTT. This sequence encodes CASSVDPKDGNTIYF.

The chain carries TRBV28 and TRBJ1-1; D possibly corresponds to TRBD1 (5 bases). Trimming took off 7 bases at V and 5 bases at J, with 8 bases between the two ends. In germline, CDR1 is MDHEN, CDR2 SYDVKM. The CDR3 contains 11 residues. The CDR3 coding sequence is TGTGCCAGCACCGACAGAACTGAAGCTTTCTTT. Its protein product is CASTDRTEAFF.

This clonotype was seen ten or more times. CDR3: CAIVGGPPDTEAFF. CDR3 bases: TGTGCCATCGTGGGCGGACCACCGGACACTGAAGCTTTCTTT. This chain links TRBV10-3 with TRBJ1-1; D not certain. This CDR3 contains 14 residues. The V end lost 8 bases, the J end lost 3 bases, and 16 bases lay between the germline ends. In germline, CDR1 is ENHRY, CDR2 SYGVKD.

This clonotype was detected ten times or more. The rearrangement uses TRBV28 and TRBJ1-5; no clear D gene. This CDR3 is built from 12 residues. CDR1 MDHEN and CDR2 SYDVKM come from the germline V gene. The germline V and J ends were trimmed by 4 bases and 6 bases, with 7 bases remaining between them. This CDR3 reads CASSSNRQPQHF. The CDR3 DNA reads TGTGCCAGCAGTTCAAATCGTCAGCCCCAGCATTTT.

This clonotype was recorded at least ten times. The chain combines TRBV7-9 with TRBJ2-7; 9 bases match TRBD1. The V gene end was trimmed by 5 bases and the J gene end by 2 bases; junction bases not matched to a gene: 7. Germline V CDR1 and CDR2: SEHNR, FQNEAQ (reference sequence). The CDR3 loop spans 15 amino acids. The CDR3, as DNA: TGTGCCAGCAGCCATGGGACAGGGATGACCTACGAGCAGTACTTC. The encoded protein is CASSHGTGMTYEQYF.

V and J are TRBV12-3 or TRBV12-4 and TRBJ1-1; D might be TRBD1 (5 bases). V gave up 10 bases and J gave up 4 bases, with 10 bases separating them. The CDR3 loop spans 11 amino acids. CDR3 region: CATAGATEAFF. In nucleotides, the CDR3 is TGTGCCACCGCCGGGGCCACTGAAGCTTTCTTT.

The sample holds many counts of this clonotype. The chain has TRBV19 and TRBJ2-5; tentatively, D is TRBD1 or TRBD2 (5 bases each). CDR3 length: 13 residues. The V gene lost 4 bases and the J gene lost 4 bases, with 10 bases spanning the gap. Per germline, CDR1 LNHDA and CDR2 SQIVND (reference sequence). CDR3 sequence reads: CASSKGRGETQYF. DNA for the CDR3: TGTGCCAGTAGTAAGGGGAGAGGAGAGACCCAGTACTTC. Based on the CDR3 plus reference TRBV19 and TRBJ2-5, the full variable domain is DGGITQSPKYLFRKEGQNVTLSCEQNLNHDAMYWYRQDPGQGLRLIYYSQIVNDFQKGDIAEGYSVSREKKESFPLTVTSAQKNPTAFYLCASSKGRGETQYFGPGTRLLVL.

This clonotype was counted ten times or more. The V and J genes are TRBV15 and TRBJ2-5; 10 bases line up with TRBD1. CDR1 is LNHNV, CDR2 YYDKDF, per germline (reference sequence). This CDR3 has 14 residues. The V and J ends lost 5 bases and 5 bases, in that order; junction bases with no gene match: 5. The CDR3 sequence is CATSWDRGFETQYF. DNA of the CDR3: TGTGCCACCAGCTGGGACAGGGGATTTGAGACCCAGTACTTC.

The table lists this clonotype with many counts. The V and J genes are TRBV20-1 and TRBJ1-1; 7 bases agree with TRBD1. Losses at the gene ends were 6 bases for V and 3 bases for J; bases not matched to a gene: 4. The CDR3 has 12 residues. Germline V CDR1 and CDR2: DFQATT, SNEGSKA (reference sequence). In DNA, the CDR3 is TGCAGTGCCAAACAGGGGCACACTGAAGCTTTCTTT. Encoded protein: CSAKQGHTEAFF.

This clonotype has at least ten counts. The chain employs TRBV11-2 and TRBJ2-7; 7 bases align to TRBD1. V lost 5 bases, J lost 3 bases, and 7 bases stayed unmatched. The CDR3 spans 14 residues. The germline V gene has CDR1 SGHAT and CDR2 FQNNGV. CDR3 sequence: CASSPDRSIYEQYF. The CDR3 DNA follows: TGTGCCAGCAGCCCGGACAGGTCGATCTACGAGCAGTACTTC.

On this clonotype: A much larger clone differs by one base, so this may be a read error. V usage is TRBV20-1 and J usage is TRBJ2-5, with a tentative D call TRBD1 (6 bases). Germline V gives CDR1 DFQATT, CDR2 SNEGSKA (reference sequence). This CDR3 has 14 residues. CDR3 in amino acids: CSARPGQRQETLYF. The CDR3 bases are TGCAGTGCTAGACCAGGACAGAGACAAGAGACCCTGTACTTC.

This clonotype was seen only a few times. This CDR3 reads CASSGLAPSDQETQYF. The CDR3 DNA follows: TGTGCCAGCTCGGGACTAGCCCCTTCGGACCAAGAGACCCAGTACTTC. The gene calls are TRBV18 and TRBJ2-5, with TRBD2 matching over 9 bases. The length of the CDR3 is 16 residues. Germline CDR1 reads KGHSH; CDR2 reads LQKENI. Germline trimming cut 6 bases from V and 0 bases from J; bases unmatched to any gene: 8.

At least ten counts were recorded for this clonotype. This chain links TRBV4-1 with TRBJ2-7, with D maybe TRBD2 (5 bases). Germline loops: CDR1 MGHRA, CDR2 YSYEKL. This CDR3 contains 15 residues. The V end lost 4 bases, the J end lost 6 bases, and 19 bases lay between the germline ends. The CDR3 region is CASSPKEAGYFEQYF. CDR3 DNA sequence: TGCGCCAGCAGCCCTAAGGAGGCAGGCTATTTCGAGCAGTACTTC.

This clonotype has at least ten counts. V gene TRBV20-1 combines with J gene TRBJ1-3; D is perhaps TRBD1 (6 bases). V was shortened by 3 bases and J by 7 bases, with 19 bases between the two germline ends. The CDR3 consists of 15 residues. Germline CDR1 is DFQATT and CDR2 is SNEGSKA (reference sequence). The CDR3 DNA follows: TGCAGTGCTAGCCGCGGGGACACGGCGGGGAACACCATATATTTT. Its protein is CSASRGDTAGNTIYF.

In its sample, this clonotype was seen many times. The V and J genes are TRBV6-5 and TRBJ1-2, with D uncertain. Per germline, CDR1 MNHEY and CDR2 SVGAGI. The CDR3 loop spans 14 amino acids. The germline V and J ends were trimmed by 0 bases and 3 bases, with 8 bases remaining between them. This CDR3 is CASSYSPDHYGYTF. CDR3 DNA: TGTGCCAGCAGTTACTCGCCGGACCACTATGGCTACACCTTC.